This T cell receptor beta chain emerged from a study of OX40 agonist ivuxolimab in advanced cancers. Across the study: Patients treated during dose escalation were battling hepatocellular carcinoma, melanoma, renal cell or head and neck cancer. Earlier treatment with anti-PD-1, anti-PD-L1 or anti-CTLA-4 was permitted, and around 43% had received some.

Study-level points and caveats: The average count of expanded clones was higher among CD8+ T cells than among CD4+.

Excluded were patients having autoimmune disease history or systemic immunosuppression. Profiling relied on immunoSEQ multiplex PCR, and the TCRdb table lists in-frame clones only, not all of them. Among about 46,000 clones listed, less than 90% were seen once. Trimming pared 5 bases from V and 2 bases from J, leaving 13 bases between. Germline V lookup: CDR1 SGHRS, CDR2 YFSETQ. This CDR3 is built from 14 residues. A word on this clone: As yet, its antigen is unknown.

Sequencing was performed on CD4+ or CD8+ T cells sorted from blood, taken in a trial of the OX40 agonist ivuxolimab. The chain is built from TRBV5-1 and TRBJ2-5; maybe TRBD1 (5 bases). This receptor was taken from an adult with an advanced solid tumor such as melanoma, head and neck, liver or kidney cancer. CDR3 loop: CASSMSGIQETQYF. The CDR3, as DNA: TGCGCCAGCAGTATGTCAGGGATTCAAGAGACCCAGTACTTC.